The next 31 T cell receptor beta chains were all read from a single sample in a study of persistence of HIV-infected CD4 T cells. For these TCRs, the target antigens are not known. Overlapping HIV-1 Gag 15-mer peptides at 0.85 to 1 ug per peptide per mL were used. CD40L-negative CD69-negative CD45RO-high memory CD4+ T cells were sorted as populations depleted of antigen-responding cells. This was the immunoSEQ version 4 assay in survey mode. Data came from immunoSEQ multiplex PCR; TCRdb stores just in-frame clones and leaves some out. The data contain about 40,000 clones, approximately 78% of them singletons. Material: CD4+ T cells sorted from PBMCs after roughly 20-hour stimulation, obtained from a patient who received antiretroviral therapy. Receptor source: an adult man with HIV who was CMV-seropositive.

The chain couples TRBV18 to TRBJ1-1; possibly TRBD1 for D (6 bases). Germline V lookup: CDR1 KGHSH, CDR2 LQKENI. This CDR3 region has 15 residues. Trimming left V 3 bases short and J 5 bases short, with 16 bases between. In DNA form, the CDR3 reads TGTGCCAGCTCACCTTGGACAAGGAGGGGGACTGAAGCTTTCTTT. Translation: CASSPWTRRGTEAFF.

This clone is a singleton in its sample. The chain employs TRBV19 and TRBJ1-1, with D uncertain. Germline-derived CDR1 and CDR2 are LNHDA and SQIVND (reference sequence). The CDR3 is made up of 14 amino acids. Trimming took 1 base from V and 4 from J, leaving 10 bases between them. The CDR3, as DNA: TGTGCCAGTAGTATAGGGACTTCTGGCACTGAAGCTTTCTTT. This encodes CASSIGTSGTEAFF.

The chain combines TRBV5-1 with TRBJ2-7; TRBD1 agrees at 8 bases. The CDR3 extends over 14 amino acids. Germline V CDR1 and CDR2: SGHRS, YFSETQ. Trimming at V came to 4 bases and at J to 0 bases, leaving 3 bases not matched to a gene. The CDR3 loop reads CASSPTGGSYEQYF. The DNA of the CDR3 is TGCGCCAGCAGCCCAACAGGGGGCTCCTACGAGCAGTACTTC.

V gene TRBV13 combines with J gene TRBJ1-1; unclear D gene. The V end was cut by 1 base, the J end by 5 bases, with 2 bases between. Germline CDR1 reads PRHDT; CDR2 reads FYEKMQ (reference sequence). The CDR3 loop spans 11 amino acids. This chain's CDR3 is CASSLVTEAFF. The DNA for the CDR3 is TGTGCCAGCAGCTTAGTTACTGAAGCTTTCTTT. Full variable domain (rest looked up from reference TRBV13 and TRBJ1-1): AAGVIQSPRHLIKEKRETATLKCYPIPRHDTVYWYQQGPGQDPQFLISFYEKMQSDKGSIPDRFSAQQFSDYHSELNMSSLELGDSALYFCASSLVTEAFFGQGTRLTVV.

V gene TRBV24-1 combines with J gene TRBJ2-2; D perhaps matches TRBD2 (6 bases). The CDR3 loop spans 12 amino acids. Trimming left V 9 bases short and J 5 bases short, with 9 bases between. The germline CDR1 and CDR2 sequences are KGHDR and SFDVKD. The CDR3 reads CATSRETGELFF. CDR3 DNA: TGTGCCACCTCTCGGGAGACCGGGGAGCTGTTTTTT.

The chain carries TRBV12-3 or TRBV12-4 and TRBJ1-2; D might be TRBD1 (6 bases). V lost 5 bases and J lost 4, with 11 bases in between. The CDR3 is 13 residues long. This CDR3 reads CASSPTGPYGYTF. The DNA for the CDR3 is TGTGCCAGCAGTCCTACAGGGCCCTATGGCTACACCTTC.

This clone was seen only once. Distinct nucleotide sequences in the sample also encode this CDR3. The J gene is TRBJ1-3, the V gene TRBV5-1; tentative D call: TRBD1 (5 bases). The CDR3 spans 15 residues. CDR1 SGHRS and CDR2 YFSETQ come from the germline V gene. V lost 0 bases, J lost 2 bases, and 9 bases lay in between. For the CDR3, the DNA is TGCGCCAGCAGCTTGGCTTCAGGGACTGGAAACACCATATATTTT. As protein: CASSLASGTGNTIYF.

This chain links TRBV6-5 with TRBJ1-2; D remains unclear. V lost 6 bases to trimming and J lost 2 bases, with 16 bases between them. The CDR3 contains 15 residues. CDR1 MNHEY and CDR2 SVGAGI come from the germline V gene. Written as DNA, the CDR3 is TGTGCCAGCAGCGACATTGGAGGCTCGAACTATGGCTACACCTTC. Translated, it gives CASSDIGGSNYGYTF.

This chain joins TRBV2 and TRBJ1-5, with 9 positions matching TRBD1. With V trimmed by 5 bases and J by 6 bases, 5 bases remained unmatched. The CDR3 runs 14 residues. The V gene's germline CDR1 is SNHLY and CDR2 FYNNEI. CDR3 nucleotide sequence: TGTGCCAGCAGTAGCGACAGGGGGTTTCAGCCCCAGCATTTT. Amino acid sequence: CASSSDRGFQPQHF. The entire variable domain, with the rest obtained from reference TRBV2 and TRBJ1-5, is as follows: EPEVTQTPSHQVTQMGQEVILRCVPISNHLYFYWYRQILGQKVEFLVSFYNNEISEKSEIFDDQFSVERPDGSNFTLKIRSTKLEDSAMYFCASSSDRGFQPQHFGDGTRLSIL.

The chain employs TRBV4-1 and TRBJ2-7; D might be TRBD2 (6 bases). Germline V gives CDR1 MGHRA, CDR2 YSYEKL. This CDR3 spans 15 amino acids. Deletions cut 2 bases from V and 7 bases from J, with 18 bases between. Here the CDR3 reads CASSQPLASPWEQYF. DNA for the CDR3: TGCGCCAGCAGCCAACCACTAGCTTCCCCATGGGAGCAGTACTTC.

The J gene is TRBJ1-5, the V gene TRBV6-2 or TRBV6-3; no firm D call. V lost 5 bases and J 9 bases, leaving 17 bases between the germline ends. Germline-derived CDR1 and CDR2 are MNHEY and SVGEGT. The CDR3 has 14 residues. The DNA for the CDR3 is TGTGCCAGCAGTCCCCCTTCGAGTCTGGGGCCCCAGCATTTT. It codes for CASSPPSSLGPQHF.

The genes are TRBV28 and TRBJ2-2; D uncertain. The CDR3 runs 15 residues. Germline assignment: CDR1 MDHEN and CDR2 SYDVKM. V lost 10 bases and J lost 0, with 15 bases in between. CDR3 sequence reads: CATVRAPSNTGELFF. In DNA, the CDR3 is TGTGCCACAGTCCGGGCGCCTTCGAACACCGGGGAGCTGTTTTTT. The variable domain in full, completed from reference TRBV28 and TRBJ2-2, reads DVKVTQSSRYLVKRTGEKVFLECVQDMDHENMFWYRQDPGLGLRLIYFSYDVKMKEKGDIPEGYSVSREKKERFSLILESASTNQTSMYLCATVRAPSNTGELFFGEGSRLTVL.

The chain's CDR3 is CASSRPGTASGEQYF. The CDR3 nucleotides read TGTGCCAGCAGCAGACCCGGGACGGCCTCGGGGGAGCAGTACTTC. V gene TRBV3-1 (or the pseudogene TRBV3-2) combines with J gene TRBJ2-7; the D call may be TRBD1 or TRBD2 (5 bases each). Germline values: CDR1 LGHDT, CDR2 YNNKEL (reference sequence). This CDR3 is 15 amino acids long. Trimming shortened V by 5 bases and J by 7 bases, and 21 bases separated the two germline ends.

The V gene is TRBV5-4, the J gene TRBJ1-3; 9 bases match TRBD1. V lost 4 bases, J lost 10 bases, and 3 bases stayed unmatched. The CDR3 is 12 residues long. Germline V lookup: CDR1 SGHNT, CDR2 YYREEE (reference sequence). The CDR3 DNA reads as TGTGCCAGCAGCCTGGACAGGGGTACCATATATTTT. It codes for CASSLDRGTIYF.

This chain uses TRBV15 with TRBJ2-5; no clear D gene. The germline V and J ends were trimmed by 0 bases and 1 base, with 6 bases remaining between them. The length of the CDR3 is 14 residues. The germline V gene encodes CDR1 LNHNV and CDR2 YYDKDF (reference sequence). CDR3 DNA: TGTGCCACCAGCAGAGATCCATTCCAAGAGACCCAGTACTTC. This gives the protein CATSRDPFQETQYF.

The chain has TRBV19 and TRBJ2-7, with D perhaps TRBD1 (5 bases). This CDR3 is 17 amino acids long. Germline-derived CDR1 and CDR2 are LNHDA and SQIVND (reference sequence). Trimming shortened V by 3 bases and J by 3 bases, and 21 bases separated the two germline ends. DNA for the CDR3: TGTGCCAGTAGTATTGGCTCTGAGGCAGGGCCAAACTACGAGCAGTACTTC. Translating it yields CASSIGSEAGPNYEQYF.

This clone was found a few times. The CDR3 nucleotides are TGTGCCAGCAGAGCGTTCGGGACTAGCGGGGGCAGCTCCTACAATGAGCAGTTCTTC. Translating it yields CASRAFGTSGGSSYNEQFF. The chain couples TRBV3-1 (or the pseudogene TRBV3-2) to TRBJ2-1; TRBD2 aligns across 14 bases. Per the germline V gene, CDR1 is LGHDT and CDR2 is YNNKEL (reference sequence). The CDR3 extends over 19 amino acids. The ends lost 6 bases at V and 0 bases at J; junction bases unmatched: 10.

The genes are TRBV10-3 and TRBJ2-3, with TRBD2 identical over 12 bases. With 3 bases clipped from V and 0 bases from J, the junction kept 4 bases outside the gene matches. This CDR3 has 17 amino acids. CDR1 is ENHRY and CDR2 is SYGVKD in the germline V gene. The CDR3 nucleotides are TGTGCCATCAGTGATCAGACTAGCGGGGGTAGCACAGATACGCAGTATTTT. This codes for CAISDQTSGGSTDTQYF.

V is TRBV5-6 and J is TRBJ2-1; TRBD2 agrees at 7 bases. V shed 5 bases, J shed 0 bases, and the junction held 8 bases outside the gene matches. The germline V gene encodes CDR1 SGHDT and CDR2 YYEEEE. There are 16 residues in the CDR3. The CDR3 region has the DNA TGTGCCAGCAGTTCCCTAGCGGTGCCCTCCTACAATGAGCAGTTCTTC. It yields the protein CASSSLAVPSYNEQFF.

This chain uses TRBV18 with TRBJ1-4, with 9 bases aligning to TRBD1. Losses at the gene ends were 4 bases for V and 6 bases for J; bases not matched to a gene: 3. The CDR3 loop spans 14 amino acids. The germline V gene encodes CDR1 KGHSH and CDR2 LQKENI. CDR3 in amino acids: CASSLQGADEKLFF. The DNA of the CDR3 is TGTGCCAGCTCACTACAGGGGGCTGATGAAAAACTGTTTTTT.

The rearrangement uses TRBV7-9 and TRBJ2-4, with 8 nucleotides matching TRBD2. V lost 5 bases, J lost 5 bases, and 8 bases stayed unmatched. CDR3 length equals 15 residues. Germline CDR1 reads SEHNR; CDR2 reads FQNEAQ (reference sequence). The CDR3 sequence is CASSPGRAIQNIQYF. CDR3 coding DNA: TGTGCCAGCAGCCCCGGGAGGGCCATCCAAAACATTCAGTACTTC.

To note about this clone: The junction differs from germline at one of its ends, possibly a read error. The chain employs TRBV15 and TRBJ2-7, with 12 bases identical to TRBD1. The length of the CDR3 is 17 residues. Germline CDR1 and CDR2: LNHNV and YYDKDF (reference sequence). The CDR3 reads CATSRVGGTGGSNEQYF. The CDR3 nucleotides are TGTGCCACCAGCAGGGTTGGTGGGACAGGGGGCTCCAACGAGCAGTACTTC.

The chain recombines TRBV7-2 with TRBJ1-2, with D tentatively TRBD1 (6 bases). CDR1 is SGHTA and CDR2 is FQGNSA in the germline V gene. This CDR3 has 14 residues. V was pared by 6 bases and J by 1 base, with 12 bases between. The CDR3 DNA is TGTGCCAGCAGGACCCAGGGGATTAACTATGGCTACACCTTC. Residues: CASRTQGINYGYTF.

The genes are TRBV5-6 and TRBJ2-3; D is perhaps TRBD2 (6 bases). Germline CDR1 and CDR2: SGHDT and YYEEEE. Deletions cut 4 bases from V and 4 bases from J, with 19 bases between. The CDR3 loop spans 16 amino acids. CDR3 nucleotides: TGTGCCAGCAGCCCCTCGACTAGGAGGAGGTCAGATACGCAGTATTTT. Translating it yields CASSPSTRRRSDTQYF.

The CDR3 DNA reads TGCGCCAGCAGCCCCGGGACAGGGAATGAAAAACTGTTTTTT. Protein sequence: CASSPGTGNEKLFF. V gene TRBV5-1 combines with J gene TRBJ1-4, with 9 nucleotides matching TRBD1. The junction had 3 bases not matched to a gene; V was cut back by 4 bases and J by 5 bases. The CDR3 contains 14 residues. CDR1 SGHRS and CDR2 YFSETQ come from the germline V gene.

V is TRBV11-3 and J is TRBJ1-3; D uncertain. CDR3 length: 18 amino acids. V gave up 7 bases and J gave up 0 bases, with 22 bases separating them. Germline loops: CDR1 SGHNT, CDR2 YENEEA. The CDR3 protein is CASNQTQGHDSSGNTIYF. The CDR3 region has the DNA TGTGCCAGCAACCAAACCCAAGGCCACGATAGCTCTGGAAACACCATATATTTT. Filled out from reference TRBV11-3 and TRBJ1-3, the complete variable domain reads EAGVVQSPRYKIIEKKQPVAFWCNPISGHNTLYWYLQNLGQGPELLIRYENEEAVDDSQLPKDRFSAERLKGVDSTLKIQPAELGDSAVYLCASNQTQGHDSSGNTIYFGEGSWLTVV.

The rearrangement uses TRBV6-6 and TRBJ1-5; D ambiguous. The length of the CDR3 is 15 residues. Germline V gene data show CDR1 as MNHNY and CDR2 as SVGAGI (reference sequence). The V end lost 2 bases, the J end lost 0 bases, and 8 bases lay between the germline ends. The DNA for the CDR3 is TGTGCCAGCAGTTACGGGGTACTTAGCAATCAGCCCCAGCATTTT. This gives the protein CASSYGVLSNQPQHF.

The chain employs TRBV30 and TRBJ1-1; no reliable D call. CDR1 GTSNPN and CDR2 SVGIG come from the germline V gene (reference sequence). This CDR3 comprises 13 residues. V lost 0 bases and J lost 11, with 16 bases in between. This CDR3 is CAWSVVNGLIAFF. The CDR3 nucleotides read TGTGCCTGGAGTGTAGTGAACGGCTTGATCGCTTTCTTT. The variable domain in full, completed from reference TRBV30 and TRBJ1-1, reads SQTIHQWPATLVQPVGSPLSLECTVEGTSNPNLYWYRQAAGRGLQLLFYSVGIGQISSEVPQNLSASRPQDRQFILSSKKLLLSDSGFYLCAWSVVNGLIAFFGQGTRLTVV.

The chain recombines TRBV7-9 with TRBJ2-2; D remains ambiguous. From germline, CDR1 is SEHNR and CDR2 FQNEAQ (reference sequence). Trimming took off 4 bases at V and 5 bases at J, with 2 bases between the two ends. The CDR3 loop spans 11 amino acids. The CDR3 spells CASSSTGELFF. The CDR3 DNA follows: TGTGCCAGCAGCTCGACCGGGGAGCTGTTTTTT.

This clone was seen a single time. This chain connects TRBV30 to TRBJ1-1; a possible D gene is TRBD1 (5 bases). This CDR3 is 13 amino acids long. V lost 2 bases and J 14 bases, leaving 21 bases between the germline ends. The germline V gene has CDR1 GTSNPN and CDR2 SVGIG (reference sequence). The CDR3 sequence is CAWSLTGTPRSFF. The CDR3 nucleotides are TGTGCCTGGAGTCTCACCGGGACCCCGAGAAGCTTCTTT. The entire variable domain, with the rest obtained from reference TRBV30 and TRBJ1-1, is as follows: SQTIHQWPATLVQPVGSPLSLECTVEGTSNPNLYWYRQAAGRGLQLLFYSVGIGQISSEVPQNLSASRPQDRQFILSSKKLLLSDSGFYLCAWSLTGTPRSFFGQGTRLTVV.

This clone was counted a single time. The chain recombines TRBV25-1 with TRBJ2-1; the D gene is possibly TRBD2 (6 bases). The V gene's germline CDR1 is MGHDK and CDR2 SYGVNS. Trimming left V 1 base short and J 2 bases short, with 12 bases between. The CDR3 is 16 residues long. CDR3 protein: CASSEFVGGTYNEQFF. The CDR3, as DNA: TGTGCCAGCAGTGAATTCGTGGGCGGGACCTACAATGAGCAGTTCTTC.